This TCR beta chain was recovered during a study of shared clonotypes between healthy human individuals. Study-wide results and caveats: Among donors, clonotype sharing was expected to be affected by sequencing depth. Tissues were not sampled, only blood, and their repertoires likely differ.

Comments on this clone: Its specificity is not known.

Approximately 90 million PBMCs went into genomic DNA for unsorted samples. Profiled with immunoSEQ multiplex PCR; TCRdb holds only in-frame clones, not every one. The sample includes some 510,000 clones, 60% to 85% seen only once; the top ten take 10% to 15%. Germline V lookup: CDR1 MNHNS, CDR2 SASEGT. The CDR3 runs to 15 residues. Trimming took 2 bases from V and 0 from J, leaving 8 bases between them. What was sequenced was PBMCs. This TCR was sampled from a woman aged 40 to 55 in good health. Some clones in this sample may be carry-over from other donors' samples. V usage is TRBV6-1 and J usage is TRBJ2-1; unclear D gene. CDR3 residues: CASSEWQGSYNEQFF. CDR3 DNA sequence: TGTGCCAGCAGTGAATGGCAAGGCTCCTACAATGAGCAGTTCTTC.